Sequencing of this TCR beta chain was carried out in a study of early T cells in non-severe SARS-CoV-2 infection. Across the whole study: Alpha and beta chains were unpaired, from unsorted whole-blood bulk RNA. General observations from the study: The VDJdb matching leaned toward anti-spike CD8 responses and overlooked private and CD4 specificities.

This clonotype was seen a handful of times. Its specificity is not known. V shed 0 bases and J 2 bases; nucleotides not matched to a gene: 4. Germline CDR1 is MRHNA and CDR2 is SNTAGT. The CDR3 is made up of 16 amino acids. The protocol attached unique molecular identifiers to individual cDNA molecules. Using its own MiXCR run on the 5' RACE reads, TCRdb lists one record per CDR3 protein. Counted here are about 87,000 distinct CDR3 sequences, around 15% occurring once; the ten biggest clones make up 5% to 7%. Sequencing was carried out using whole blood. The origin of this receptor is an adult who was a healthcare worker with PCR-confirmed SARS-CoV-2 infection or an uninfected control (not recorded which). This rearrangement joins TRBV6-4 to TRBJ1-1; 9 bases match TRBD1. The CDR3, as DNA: TGTGCCAGCAGTGACTCGAACAGGGGGCGAAACACTGAAGCTTTCTTT. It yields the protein CASSDSNRGRNTEAFF.